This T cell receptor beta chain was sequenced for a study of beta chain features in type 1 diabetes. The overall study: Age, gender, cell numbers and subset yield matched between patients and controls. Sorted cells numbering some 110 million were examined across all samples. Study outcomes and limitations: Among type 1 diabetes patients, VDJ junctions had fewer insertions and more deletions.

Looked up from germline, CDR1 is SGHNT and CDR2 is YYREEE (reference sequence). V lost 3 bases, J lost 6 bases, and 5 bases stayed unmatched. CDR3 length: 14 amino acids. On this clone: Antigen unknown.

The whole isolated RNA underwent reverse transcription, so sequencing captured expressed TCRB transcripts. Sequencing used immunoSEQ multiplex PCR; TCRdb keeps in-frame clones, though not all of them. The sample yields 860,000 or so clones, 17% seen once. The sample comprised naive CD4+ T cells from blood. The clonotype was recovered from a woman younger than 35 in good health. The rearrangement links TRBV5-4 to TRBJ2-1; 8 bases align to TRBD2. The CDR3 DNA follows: TGTGCCAGCAGCTCAGCCGGGACTAGCAATGAGCAGTTCTTC. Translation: CASSSAGTSNEQFF.